The clone carrying this TCR beta chain was observed a handful of times. What it recognizes is unknown. The record originates from a study of T cell responses to AZD1222 COVID-19 vaccine. Study-level results: There were vaccine-associated CD4 TCRs across spike, dominant at 160-218 and 743-854. Among the donors, most were white British and more were female, and clonal diversity was possibly underestimated. At study baseline, merely six AZD1222 recipients were seropositive. Spike-specific TCR breadth and depth grew following two AZD1222 doses.

The data were produced by immunoSEQ multiplex PCR, yet TCRdb's version contains in-frame clones alone and is incomplete. The sample has roughly 150,000 clones, 90% seen once; the top ten hold roughly 6.2%. Germline assignment: CDR1 SGHTA and CDR2 FQGNSA. This CDR3 is built from 13 residues. V was clipped by 5 bases and J by 5 bases, with 10 bases between them. The source is an adult who received the AZD1222 COVID-19 vaccine. The rearrangement uses TRBV7-2 and TRBJ2-1; no reliable D call. Sequencing used peripheral blood, obtained 28 days after the second AZD1222 dose. The CDR3 nucleotides are TGTGCCAGCAGCATAACTACAAACAATGAGCAGTTCTTC. It is translated as CASSITTNNEQFF. The entire variable domain, with the rest obtained from reference TRBV7-2 and TRBJ2-1, is as follows: GAGVSQSPSNKVTEKGKDVELRCDPISGHTALYWYRQSLGQGLEFLIYFQGNSAPDKSGLPSDRFSAERTGGSVSTLTIQRTQQEDSAVYLCASSITTNNEQFFGPGTRLTVL.